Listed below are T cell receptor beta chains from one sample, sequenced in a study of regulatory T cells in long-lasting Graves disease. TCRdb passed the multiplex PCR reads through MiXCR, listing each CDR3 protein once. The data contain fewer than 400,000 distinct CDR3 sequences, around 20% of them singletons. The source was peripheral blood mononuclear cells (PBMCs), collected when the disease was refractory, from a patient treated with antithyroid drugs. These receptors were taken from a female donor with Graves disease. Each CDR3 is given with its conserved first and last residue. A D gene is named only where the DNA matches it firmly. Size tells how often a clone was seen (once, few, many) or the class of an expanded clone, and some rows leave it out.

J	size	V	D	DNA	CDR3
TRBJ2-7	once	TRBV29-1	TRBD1	TGCAGCGTCCGGGACAGCCTCTACGAGCAGTACTTC	CSVRDSLYEQYF
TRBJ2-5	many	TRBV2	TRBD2	TGTGCCAGCAGGGAACTAGCGTACCAAGAGACCCAGTACTTC	CASRELAYQETQYF
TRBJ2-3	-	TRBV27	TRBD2	TGTGCCAGCAGTTTAAAGGACGTTAGCGGGAGGGCCTGGGATACGCAGTATTTT	CASSLKDVSGRAWDTQYF
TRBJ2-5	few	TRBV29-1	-	TGCAGCGTTATACGGGACCAAGAGACCCAGTACTTC	CSVIRDQETQYF
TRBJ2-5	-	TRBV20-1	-	TGCAGTGCTAGAAAACCAGGCGGCCCCTGGGAGACCCAGTACTTC	CSARKPGGPWETQYF
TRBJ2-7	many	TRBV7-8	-	TGTGCCAGCAGCCCTTTTGACGGGGGTTCCTACGAGCAGTACTTC	CASSPFDGGSYEQYF
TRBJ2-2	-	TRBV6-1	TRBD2	TGTGCCAGCAGTCGACTGAGCGGGAGGGAGCTGTTTTTT	CASSRLSGRELFF
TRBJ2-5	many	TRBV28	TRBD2	TGTGCCAGCAGTTTAGCGGGAGTGAGGCAAGAGACCCAGTACTTC	CASSLAGVRQETQYF
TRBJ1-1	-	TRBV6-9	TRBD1	TGTGCCAGCAGTTACCAGGGGGCGAACACTAAAGCTTTCTTT	CASSYQGANTKAFF
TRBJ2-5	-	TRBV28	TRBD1	TGTGCCAGCAGCCCCACCTCAGGCCCGGGACAGGGCGAGACCCAGTACTTC	CASSPTSGPGQGETQYF
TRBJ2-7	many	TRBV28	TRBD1	TGTGCCAGCGATAGCGGGCGGGGGACAGGGTTGAACGAGCAGTACTTC	CASDSGRGTGLNEQYF
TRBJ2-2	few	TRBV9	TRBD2	TGTGCCAGCAGCGTAGGGGTAGCGGGAGGGACCGGGGAGCTGTTTTTT	CASSVGVAGGTGELFF
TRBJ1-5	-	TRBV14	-	TGTGCCAGCAGCCTCAGGTCGGATAGCAATCAGCCCCAGCATTTT	CASSLRSDSNQPQHF
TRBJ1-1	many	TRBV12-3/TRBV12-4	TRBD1	TGTGCCAGCAGCCCCGGAGGGGGCGGGCCTGAAGCTTTCTTT	CASSPGGGGPEAFF
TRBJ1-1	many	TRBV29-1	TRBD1	TGCAGCACAGACAGGGAAGGCACTGAAGCTTTCTTT	CSTDREGTEAFF
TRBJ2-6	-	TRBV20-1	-	TGCAGTGCCTCGAAATCCTCTGGGGCCAACGTCCTGACTTTC	CSASKSSGANVLTF
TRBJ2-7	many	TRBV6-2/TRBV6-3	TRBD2	TGTGCCAGCAGTTACCCCTTTGATGGGCGGACTAGCGGGATCCCCCTCTCCTACGAGCAGTACTTC	CASSYPFDGRTSGIPLSYEQYF
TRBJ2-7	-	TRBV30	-	TGTGCCTGGAATCGGGGATCCTACGAGCAGTACTTC	CAWNRGSYEQYF
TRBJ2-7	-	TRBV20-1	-	TGCAGTGCAATGAACGGGAATTCGGACTGCGAGCAGTACTTC	CSAMNGNSDCEQYF
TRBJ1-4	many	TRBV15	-	TGTGCCACCAGCAGGGACGGGGGGGCGGCTAATGAAAAACTGTTTTTT	CATSRDGGAANEKLFF
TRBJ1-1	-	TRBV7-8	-	TGTGCCAGCAGCTCTCAGATCAACATGAACACTGAAGCTTTCTTT	CASSSQINMNTEAFF
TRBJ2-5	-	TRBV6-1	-	TGTGCCAGCACCCAGGGATTGGGGCAGTACTTC	CASTQGLGQYF
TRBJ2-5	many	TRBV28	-	TGTGCCAGCAGTTTATACCGACAGCTCCAAGAGACCCAGTACTTC	CASSLYRQLQETQYF
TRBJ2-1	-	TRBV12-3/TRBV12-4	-	TGTGCCAGCACTCAGACCGGATGGCAAGACAATGAGCAGTTCTTC	CASTQTGWQDNEQFF
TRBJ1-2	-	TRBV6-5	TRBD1	TGTGCCAGCAGTTCTCCGGGACAGGAAAGTTCATCTTCTCCAGGGTTAGTTCTCACCTTC	CASSSPGQESSSSPGLVLTF
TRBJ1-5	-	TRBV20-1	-	TGCAGTGATGATCAGCCCCAGCATTTT	CSDDQPQHF
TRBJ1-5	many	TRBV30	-	TGTGCCTGGAGATCAGACAGCGGGAGTCAGCCCCAGCATTTT	CAWRSDSGSQPQHF
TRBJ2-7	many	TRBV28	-	TGTGCCAGCAGTCCCCACGGCGAGCAGTACTTC	CASSPHGEQYF
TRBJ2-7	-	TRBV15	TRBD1	TGTGCCACCAGCAGAGATATGGGGACAGGGAAGAACGAGCAGTACTTC	CATSRDMGTGKNEQYF
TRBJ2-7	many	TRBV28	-	TGTGCCAGCAGTCGGGCAGGGAGCTCCTACGAGCAGTACTTC	CASSRAGSSYEQYF
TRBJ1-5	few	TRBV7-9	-	TGTGCCAGCTCCAGGGCGGGAAATAGCAATCAGCCCCAGCATTTT	CASSRAGNSNQPQHF
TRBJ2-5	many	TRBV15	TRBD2	TGTGCCACCAGCAGAACTAGCGGGAGGCAGGAGACCCAGTACTTC	CATSRTSGRQETQYF
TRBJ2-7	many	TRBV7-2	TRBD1	TGTGCCAGCAGCTCGACAGGGGGCGCCACCGAGCAGTACTTC	CASSSTGGATEQYF
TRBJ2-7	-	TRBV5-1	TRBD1	TGCGCCAGCAGCTACACAGGGGACCTACTCTACGAGCAGTACTTC	CASSYTGDLLYEQYF
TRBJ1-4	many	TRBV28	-	TGTGCCAGCAGTCCACGGGAAGCTTCGGGTCAACTGTTTTTT	CASSPREASGQLFF
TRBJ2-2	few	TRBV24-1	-	TGTGCCACCAGTGATCTGGGCGGGGAGCTGTTTTTT	CATSDLGGELFF
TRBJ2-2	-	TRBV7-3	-	TGTGCCAGCAGCTCCGTAGGGGGAAGGGAGCTGTTTTTT	CASSSVGGRELFF
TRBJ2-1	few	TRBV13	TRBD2	TGTGCCAGCAGCCCCCCTGCAGCGGGAGGGCCGGTTGGGGGAAATGAGCAGTTCTTC	CASSPPAAGGPVGGNEQFF
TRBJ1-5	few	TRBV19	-	TGTGCCAGTAGTGGGGGATTTGGTCAGCCCCAGCATTTT	CASSGGFGQPQHF
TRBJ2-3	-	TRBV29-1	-	TGCAGCGTGATGAGGGAGGTCAGCACAGATACGCAGTATTTT	CSVMREVSTDTQYF
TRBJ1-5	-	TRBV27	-	TGTGCCAGCAGCGGGGGGGCAAATCAGCCCCAGCATTTT	CASSGGANQPQHF
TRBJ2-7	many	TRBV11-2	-	TGTGCCAGCAGCTCAATTTATTACGAGCAGTACTTC	CASSSIYYEQYF
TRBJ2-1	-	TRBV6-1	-	TGTGCCAGCAGTGAATCGGGCTCCTACAATGAGCAGTTCTTC	CASSESGSYNEQFF
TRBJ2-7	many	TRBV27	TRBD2	TGTGCCAGCAGTTTCCAGCGGGATTACGAGCAGTACTTC	CASSFQRDYEQYF
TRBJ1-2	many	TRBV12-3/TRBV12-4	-	TGTGCCAGCAGTCCAAGGACGACTAGGAACTATGGCTACACCTTC	CASSPRTTRNYGYTF
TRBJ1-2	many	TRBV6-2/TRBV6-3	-	TGTGCCAGCAGTTACTCGGTGGGAGGGATTGATGGCTACACCTTC	CASSYSVGGIDGYTF
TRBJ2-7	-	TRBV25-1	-	TGTGCCAGCAGTGATCGTCGGACGGGAGTCTACGAGCAGTACTTC	CASSDRRTGVYEQYF
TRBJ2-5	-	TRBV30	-	TGTGCCTGGGGGGGTAAAGAGACCCAGTACTTC	CAWGGKETQYF
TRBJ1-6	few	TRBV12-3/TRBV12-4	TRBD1	TGTGCCAGCAGTCCTTGGGACAGGCTCAATTCACCCCTCCACTTT	CASSPWDRLNSPLHF
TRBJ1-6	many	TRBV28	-	TGTGCCAGCAGTTTAGACCGGGACTCCAATTCACCCCTCCACTTT	CASSLDRDSNSPLHF
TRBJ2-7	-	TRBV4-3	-	TGCGCCAGCAGCCAAGACCGAGGGGGCTACGAGCAGTACTTC	CASSQDRGGYEQYF